These 4 T cell receptor beta chains were sequenced from one sample in a study of T-cell memory formation after mild COVID-19. Using its own MiXCR run on the 5' RACE reads, TCRdb lists one record per CDR3 protein. Of about 560,000 distinct CDR3 sequences listed, more than 15% were seen once; the top ten hold 12%. The sequencing input was PBMCs or a T cell subset sorted from them (not recorded which). Receptors originate from an adult woman who had mild COVID-19 (a few samples of this study predate the infection). Cell type and time point are not known.

The chain carries TRBV19 and TRBJ2-7, with TRBD1 matching over 9 bases. The CDR3 consists of 16 residues. The V and J ends lost 1 base and 1 base, in that order; junction bases with no gene match: 5. Germline V lookup: CDR1 LNHDA, CDR2 SQIVND (reference sequence). The CDR3 sequence: CASSIATGTGSYEQYF. CDR3 bases: TGTGCCAGTAGTATAGCGACCGGGACAGGGTCCTACGAGCAGTACTTC.

The CDR3 reads CASSLGGQGTNYGYTF. DNA for the CDR3: TGTGCCAGCAGCTTGGGAGGACAGGGAACTAACTATGGCTACACCTTC. This chain links TRBV5-6 with TRBJ1-2, with TRBD1 matching over 8 bases. The CDR3 runs 16 residues. Germline V gene sequence: CDR1 SGHDT, CDR2 YYEEEE. V trimming: 0 bases; J trimming: 0 bases; junction bases outside the gene matches: 4.

This clonotype was counted a few times. The rearrangement links TRBV5-5 to TRBJ1-1; 9 positions agree with TRBD1. The germline V gene encodes CDR1 SGHKS and CDR2 YYEKEE (reference sequence). V lost 4 bases to trimming and J lost 6 bases; unmatched junction nucleotides: 7. This CDR3 is 14 amino acids long. The CDR3 coding sequence is TGTGCCAGCAGCGTCGGACAGGGGAGGTCTGAAGCTTTCTTT. Amino acid sequence: CASSVGQGRSEAFF.

The chain joins TRBV7-3 to TRBJ2-3, with D tentatively TRBD2 (6 bases). V lost 5 bases to trimming and J lost 2 bases, with 14 bases between them. The CDR3 runs 15 residues. The germline CDR1 and CDR2 sequences are SGHTA and FQGTGA. The CDR3 sequence: CASSPQGLLTDTQYF. The CDR3 nucleotides are TGTGCCAGCAGCCCCCAGGGACTGCTCACAGATACGCAGTATTTT.